A selection of T cell receptor beta chains follows, all from one sample in a study of blood T cell repertoires in COVID-19. The repertoire was sequenced with immunoSEQ multiplex PCR; TCRdb's copy has only in-frame clones and lacks some. The repertoire consists of over 300,000 clones, with 90% occurring once and the leading ten covering 6.5%. Sample: peripheral blood. The receptor set was obtained from a man younger than 30 with active or convalescent COVID-19. Both conserved end residues are part of each CDR3. A D gene is named only where the DNA matches it firmly.

D: .
V: TRBV21-1
J: TRBJ2-1
DNA: TGTGCCAGCAGGTTAATGCTCCGGGACAGTGCCTACAATGAGCAGTTCTTC
CDR3: CASRLMLRDSAYNEQFF

D: TRBD2
V: TRBV9
J: TRBJ2-3
DNA: TGTGCCAGCAGCGTAGAGGCTAGCGGGATCACAGATACGCAGTATTTT
CDR3: CASSVEASGITDTQYF

D: .
V: TRBV9
J: TRBJ1-1
DNA: TGTGCCAGCAGCCCCTACACTGAAGCTTTCTTT
CDR3: CASSPYTEAFF

D: .
V: TRBV30
J: TRBJ2-3
DNA: TGTGCCTGGAGTGTACGTGGGAGCGGCACAGATACGCAGTATTTT
CDR3: CAWSVRGSGTDTQYF

D: TRBD2
V: TRBV27
J: TRBJ2-7
DNA: TGTGCCAGCAGTTGGACTAGCGGGGGTTACGAGCAGTACTTC
CDR3: CASSWTSGGYEQYF

D: TRBD1
V: TRBV7-8
J: TRBJ1-1
DNA: TGTGCCAGCAGCTCCAGACAGGGGGTCACGGGAGCTGAAGCTTTCTTT
CDR3: CASSSRQGVTGAEAFF

D: .
V: TRBV6-5
J: TRBJ2-3
DNA: TGTGCCAGCAGTTACTCGGGGGGGCCCGCGGATACGCAGTATTTT
CDR3: CASSYSGGPADTQYF

D: .
V: TRBV7-6
J: TRBJ2-7
DNA: TGTGCCAGCAGCTTTGGTATAGGGGCCGTAGAGCAGTACTTC
CDR3: CASSFGIGAVEQYF

D: TRBD2
V: TRBV5-1
J: TRBJ2-3
DNA: TGCGCCAGCAGCTTGTACTACGGCGGGGGGACAGATACGCAGTATTTT
CDR3: CASSLYYGGGTDTQYF

D: .
V: TRBV2
J: TRBJ2-5
DNA: TGTGCCAGCAGTGAAGGGACAAGAATGTACTTC
CDR3: CASSEGTRMYF

D: TRBD1
V: TRBV28
J: TRBJ1-2
DNA: TGTGCCAGCAGTTCACAGGGACAGGGGGCTAACTATGGCTACACCTTC
CDR3: CASSSQGQGANYGYTF

D: TRBD1
V: TRBV24-1
J: TRBJ2-2
DNA: TGTGCCACCAGTGATCCGACAGGGGGATCGACCGGGGAGCTGTTTTTT
CDR3: CATSDPTGGSTGELFF

D: TRBD1
V: TRBV19
J: TRBJ1-1
DNA: TGTGCCAGTAGTATAGGGACAGGGGGCTTCACTGAAGCTTTCTTT
CDR3: CASSIGTGGFTEAFF

D: TRBD2
V: TRBV19
J: TRBJ2-1
DNA: TGTGCCAGTAGTATACTAGCGGGTATTTACAATGAGCAGTTCTTC
CDR3: CASSILAGIYNEQFF

D: TRBD1
V: TRBV4-1
J: TRBJ1-4
DNA: TGCGCCAGCAGCCAAGACAGGGGGGACGGGGAAAAACTGTTTTTT
CDR3: CASSQDRGDGEKLFF

D: TRBD1
V: TRBV4-1
J: TRBJ2-2
DNA: TGCGCCAGCAGCCAGCACCAGACAGGGCTACTAGGGGGCACCGGGGAGCTGTTTTTT
CDR3: CASSQHQTGLLGGTGELFF

D: TRBD2
V: TRBV18
J: TRBJ2-3
DNA: TGTGCCAGCTCACCACGGGGACTAGCGGCTTTCACAGATACGCAGTATTTT
CDR3: CASSPRGLAAFTDTQYF

D: .
V: TRBV2
J: TRBJ1-3
DNA: TGTGCCAGCAATATACAGGGTTCTGGAAACACCATATATTTT
CDR3: CASNIQGSGNTIYF

D: TRBD1
V: TRBV5-8
J: TRBJ1-1
DNA: TGTGCCAGCAGCTACAGGGGCTGGAACACTGAAGCTTTCTTT
CDR3: CASSYRGWNTEAFF

D: TRBD1
V: TRBV11-2
J: TRBJ2-7
DNA: TGTGCCAGCAGCTTGTGGACAGGGGGTGAGCAGTACTTC
CDR3: CASSLWTGGEQYF

D: .
V: TRBV5-1
J: TRBJ1-5
DNA: TGCGCCAGCAGCCCCTCGAATTATCGGGATCAGCCCCAGCATTTT
CDR3: CASSPSNYRDQPQHF

D: .
V: TRBV19
J: TRBJ1-3
DNA: TGTGCCAGTAGTCCTTCGGGAAACACCATATATTTT
CDR3: CASSPSGNTIYF

D: TRBD1
V: TRBV2
J: TRBJ2-7
DNA: TGTGCCAGCAGCCGACAGGGGAGCTCCTACGAGCAGTACTTC
CDR3: CASSRQGSSYEQYF

D: .
V: TRBV4-2
J: TRBJ1-5
DNA: TGTGCCAGCAGCCAAGAGTCATGGCAGGGGTATCAGCCCCAGCATTTT
CDR3: CASSQESWQGYQPQHF

D: .
V: TRBV2
J: TRBJ1-1
DNA: TGTGCCAGCAGGCCGGGTCAGATAACTGAAGCTTTCTTT
CDR3: CASRPGQITEAFF

D: .
V: TRBV7-9
J: TRBJ1-2
DNA: TGTGCCAGCAGCCCAGACAGGAGCTACACCTTC
CDR3: CASSPDRSYTF